This T cell receptor (beta chain) comes out of a study of identical twins listed by TCRdb under 2016. For the study in its entirety: To test whether fetal clonotypes persist, the study used deep sequencing on TCR alpha and beta repertoires from monozygotic twins, unrelated adults of various ages, and cord blood. To rule out contamination, replicate twin experiments were performed at different times with different library preparation protocols.

Every donor was a healthy Caucasian. The twin cohort consisted of three pairs of female monozygotic twins, all aged 18 to 29 years. The RNA used for TCR libraries was isolated from peripheral blood mononuclear cells. Counted from cysteine to phenylalanine, this CDR3 has 14 amino acids. The CDR3 DNA has 42 bases and is translated from base 1. Trimming at the junction amounts to 1 base on V and 5 bases on J, and the germline ends lie 12 bases apart. The germline V gene supplies CDR1 SGHTA and CDR2 FQGNSA. Libraries were made using 5' RACE. The listed sequencing device is Illumina HiSeq 2000. Template switching added a universal primer binding site, and the final cDNA carried a unique molecular identifier that allowed TCR cDNA molecules to be counted accurately. Specific primers in the conserved constant-segment region were used to synthesize first-strand cDNA for the TCR alpha and beta chains. Each cDNA library was double barcoded, with a SMART-Mk sample barcode plus Illumina barcodes, to control for contamination. TruSeq adapter sequences, together with Illumina sample barcodes, were added in two successive PCR steps. The TCR alpha and beta cDNA libraries were sequenced on the Illumina HiSeq platform using custom primers. Per the authors' processing: Raw reads were processed with MiGEC to extract unique molecular identifiers, and MiXCR was used to determine CDR3 positions. Recombination models were inferred per individual with the repgenHMM and IGoR tools using an EM algorithm. Shared clonotypes were analyzed with the tcR package in R, and sharing was normalized by the product of cloneset sizes. To study raw recombination free of thymic and clonal selection effects, out-of-frame nonproductive sequences were analyzed. TCRdb passed the public sequencing reads through fastp at Q25 and MiXCR, retaining productive beta sequences. Merged by CDR3 protein, the rows form single entries marked with the most common genes and DNA. The V and J calls, along with clone size, are taken from TCRdb and not from the paper's own processing. The sample profile shows some 730,000 distinct CDR3 sequences; about 18% of them were found once. Less than 15% of the sample comes from the top ten.

Study-level results and caveats: Invariant T cells such as MAIT and iNKT could partly confound zero-insertion analyses, although diverse VJ usage argued against such confounding for most clonotypes. Excess twin sharing in beta out-of-frame sequences was weaker because fewer shared sequences lowered the signal-to-noise ratio. Fewer insertions were carried by abundant cord blood beta clonotypes; a weaker similar trend was observed in young adult naive repertoires, while no such trend was observed in memory repertoires. Compared with coincidental sharing between unrelated individuals, an excess of low generation-probability sequences was observed among out-of-frame TCR alpha sequences shared between twins. In monozygotic twins, out-of-frame TCR alpha sharing was systematically underestimated by recombination models, although the models agreed with sharing between unrelated individuals. Because the same donors could not be followed over many years, the conclusions relied on cross-sectional statistical analysis.

This clonotype was observed a few times. Its antigen is currently not known. No per-base quality is available; no much larger clone lies one base away. These sequences were also reported in another study, on T cells expressing NK-cell markers. Drawing on the second study: In sorted CD3+CD56+NKG2C+, CD3+CD56+NKG2C- and CD3+CD56-NKG2C+ T-cell subsets from 8 or 9 donors, TCR beta-chain repertoires were profiled. Among the eight sequenced donors, seven were HCMV-seropositive and one was HCMV-seronegative. In several experiments an anti-gammadeltaTCR antibody was added to restrict sorting to alphabetaTCR-expressing T cells. In six donors, the dominant CD3+CD56+NKG2C+ clonotypes ranked among the top 10 CD8+ clonotypes, making up roughly 1.0-7.5% of CD8+ T cells. Those dominant clonotypes were again the most abundant among CD3+CD56-NKG2C+ cells in a handful of donors, at about 28.3-60.1%. Whether the expanded NKG2C-expressing T cell clones were specific for HCMV antigens was left unclear. The eight sequenced donors were randomly selected healthy volunteers, three men and five women. To determine HCMV serostatus, a commercial ELISA kit was used to detect HCMV-specific IgG in serum. For over five donors, bulk peripheral blood T-cell repertoires were additionally sequenced from unsorted PBMC. MIGEC handled demultiplexing of the reads and grouping by UMI, while MiTCR was used to assemble and quantify clonotypes. Only TCR cDNA sequences supported by at least two reads were kept to exclude erroneous sequences. The tcR package was used for downstream repertoire analysis, and clonotypes were matched across fractions by CDR3 nucleotide sequence plus V segment. VDJmatch was used to annotate antigen specificity against VDJdb, with one amino acid substitution in CDR3 allowed.

This TCR was recovered from a young woman in good health. Sequenced sample: PBMCs. The chain is encoded by TRBV7-2 joined to TRBJ2-7, with no D gene named confidently. At the DNA level, the sequence is TGTGCCAGCAGCTTAGGCAGGCCCCCTGACGAGCAGTACTTC. It translates as CASSLGRPPDEQYF.